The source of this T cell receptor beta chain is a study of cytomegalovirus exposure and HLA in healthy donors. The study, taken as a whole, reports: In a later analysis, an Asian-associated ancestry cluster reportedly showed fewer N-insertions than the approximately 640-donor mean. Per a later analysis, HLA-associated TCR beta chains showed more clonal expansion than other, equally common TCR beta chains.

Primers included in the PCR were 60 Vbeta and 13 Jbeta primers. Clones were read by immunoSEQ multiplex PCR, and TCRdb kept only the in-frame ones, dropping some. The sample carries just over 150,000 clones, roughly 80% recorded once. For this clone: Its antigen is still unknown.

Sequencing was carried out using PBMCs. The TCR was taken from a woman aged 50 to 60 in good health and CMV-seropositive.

The chain's CDR3 is CASSSGQGRYNEQFF. The CDR3, as DNA: TGTGCCAGCAGCTCGGGACAGGGCCGTTACAATGAGCAGTTCTTC. The chain combines TRBV5-6 with TRBJ2-1, with 9 bases that match TRBD1. The CDR3 is 15 residues long. Per germline, CDR1 SGHDT and CDR2 YYEEEE. Unmatched junction bases numbered 5, after V lost 3 bases and J lost 4 bases.